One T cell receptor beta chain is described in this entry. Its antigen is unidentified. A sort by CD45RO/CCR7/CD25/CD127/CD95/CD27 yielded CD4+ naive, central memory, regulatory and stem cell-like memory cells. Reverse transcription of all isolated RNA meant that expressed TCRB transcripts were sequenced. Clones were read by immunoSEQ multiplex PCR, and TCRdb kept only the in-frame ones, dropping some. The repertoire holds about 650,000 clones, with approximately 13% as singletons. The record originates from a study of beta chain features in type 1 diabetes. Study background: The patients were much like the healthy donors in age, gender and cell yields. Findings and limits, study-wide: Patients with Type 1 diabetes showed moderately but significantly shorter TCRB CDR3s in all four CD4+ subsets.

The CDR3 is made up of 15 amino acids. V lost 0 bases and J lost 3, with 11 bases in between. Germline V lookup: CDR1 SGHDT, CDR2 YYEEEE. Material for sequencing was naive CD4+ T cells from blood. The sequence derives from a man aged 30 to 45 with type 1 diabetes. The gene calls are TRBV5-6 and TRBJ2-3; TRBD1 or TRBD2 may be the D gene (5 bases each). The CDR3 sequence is CASSLDFEGTDTQYF. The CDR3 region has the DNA TGTGCCAGCAGCTTGGATTTTGAGGGGACAGATACGCAGTATTTT.